The 9 T cell receptor beta chains below come from one sample, sequenced in a study of early T cells in non-severe SARS-CoV-2 infection. TCRdb reprocessed the 5' RACE reads via MiXCR and lists one record per CDR3 protein. This sample has some 54,000 distinct CDR3 sequences, with about 9.1% found just once. Sequencing was done on a sample of whole blood. These TCRs come from an adult who was a healthcare worker with PCR-confirmed SARS-CoV-2 infection or an uninfected control (not recorded which).

This clonotype was detected many times. J is TRBJ2-1 and V is TRBV7-6; 7 nucleotides match TRBD2. Germline CDR1 and CDR2: SGHVS and FNYEAQ. The CDR3 spans 15 residues. J was trimmed by 5 bases and V by 5 bases; bases with no gene match: 9. The CDR3 coding sequence is TGTGCCAGCAGCCAGTGGGAGGGGCGGAACAATGAGCAGTTCTTC. Translated: CASSQWEGRNNEQFF.

This clonotype has a count of ten or more. The genes are TRBV4-1 and TRBJ2-3; D gene ambiguous. Trimming shortened V by 0 bases and J by 2 bases, and 9 bases separated the two germline ends. The length of the CDR3 is 15 residues. Per germline, CDR1 MGHRA and CDR2 YSYEKL. The chain's CDR3 is CASSQDWVFTDTQYF. Written as DNA, the CDR3 is TGCGCCAGCAGCCAAGATTGGGTGTTCACAGATACGCAGTATTTT.

This clonotype was recorded many times. The chain joins TRBV9 to TRBJ2-5; 13 bases match TRBD2. Germline V gene data show CDR1 as SGDLS and CDR2 as YYNGEE. Unmatched junction bases numbered 4, after V lost 3 bases and J lost 2 bases. The CDR3 is 16 residues long. CDR3 loop: CASSDRTSGGQETQYF. The CDR3 DNA sequence: TGTGCCAGCAGCGACCGGACTAGCGGGGGTCAAGAGACCCAGTACTTC.

A remark on this clonotype: This may be a read error: a much more frequent sequence differs by one nucleotide. The rearrangement uses TRBV6-2 or TRBV6-3 and TRBJ1-2; the D is unclear. The CDR3 contains 13 residues. Germline V gives CDR1 MNHEY, CDR2 SVGEGT. The CDR3 spells CTSSLTRNYGYTF. The CDR3 DNA follows: TGTACCAGCAGTTTAACAAGGAACTATGGCTACACCTTC.

This clonotype was recorded only once. Here the CDR3 reads CASRTSDRVAATQYF. The CDR3 nucleotides read TGTGCCAGCAGAACTTCGGACAGGGTAGCCGCGACCCAGTACTTC. J is TRBJ2-5 and V is TRBV11-2; TRBD1 agrees at 8 bases. Germline trimming cut 6 bases from V and 7 bases from J; bases unmatched to any gene: 13. From germline, CDR1 is SGHAT and CDR2 FQNNGV. This CDR3 is 15 amino acids long.

This clonotype was recorded at least ten times. This chain connects TRBV27 to TRBJ2-3; D not resolved. This CDR3 spans 15 amino acids. The germline V gene encodes CDR1 MNHEY and CDR2 SMNVEV (reference sequence). V dropped 0 bases and J dropped 1 base, with 8 bases sitting between them. For the CDR3, the DNA is TGTGCCAGCAGTTTATCGGACGGACGCACAGATACGCAGTATTTT. It translates to CASSLSDGRTDTQYF.

This clonotype came up many times. The chain joins TRBV3-1 to TRBJ1-3, with a possible D match to TRBD1 (6 bases). The CDR3 length is 14 residues. The V and J ends lost 3 bases and 3 bases respectively, with 9 bases between them. Germline V gives CDR1 LGHDT, CDR2 YNNKEL (reference sequence). The chain's CDR3 is CASSQGAYGNTIYF. CDR3 nucleotides: TGTGCCAGCAGCCAGGGGGCTTATGGAAACACCATATATTTT.

This clonotype was observed at least ten times. V and J are TRBV7-3 and TRBJ2-7; 13 bases agree with TRBD2. The CDR3 spans 15 residues. Trimming cost V 5 bases and J 3 bases; bases outside gene matches: 4. Germline CDR1 is SGHTA and CDR2 is FQGTGA. CDR3 in DNA: TGTGCCAGCAGCAAGGGACTAGCGGGAAGCTACGAGCAGTACTTC. Residues: CASSKGLAGSYEQYF. Based on the CDR3 plus reference TRBV7-3 and TRBJ2-7, the full variable domain is GAGVSQTPSNKVTEKGKYVELRCDPISGHTALYWYRQSLGQGPEFLIYFQGTGAADDSGLPNDRFFAVRPEGSVSTLKIQRTERGDSAVYLCASSKGLAGSYEQYFGPGTRLTVT.

This clonotype was counted many times. The rearrangement links TRBV5-1 to TRBJ1-2; tentatively, D is TRBD1 (6 bases). The CDR3 has 16 amino acids. The V end lost 2 bases, the J end lost 0 bases, and 14 bases lay between the germline ends. The germline gives CDR1 SGHRS, CDR2 YFSETQ. DNA of the CDR3: TGCGCCAGCAGCTTAGACGGACAGCCGACTAACTATGGCTACACCTTC. As protein: CASSLDGQPTNYGYTF.